Listed below are T cell receptor beta chains from one sample, sequenced in a study of cytomegalovirus exposure and HLA in healthy donors. Profiling relied on immunoSEQ multiplex PCR, and the TCRdb table lists in-frame clones only, not all of them. In the table there are about 120,000 clones, over 60% of which are singletons. The sequenced sample consisted of PBMCs. The receptors come from a man between 25 and 39 years old in good health and CMV-seropositive. CDR3s include the opening cysteine and the closing phenylalanine or tryptophan. Some rows have no size entry. The others give once, few or many, or a class for an expanded clone.

V: TRBV19
J: TRBJ2-3
size: -
CDR3: CASSMMGQGSDTQYF

V: TRBV6-1
J: TRBJ2-1
size: few
CDR3: CASSDPAGSGSLNEQFF

V: TRBV7-2
J: TRBJ2-3
size: -
CDR3: CASSGRTGGDTDTQYF

V: TRBV7-3
J: TRBJ1-6
size: -
CDR3: CASSLTPGVGNSPLHF

V: TRBV7-9
J: TRBJ2-5
size: -
CDR3: CASSQTHRGPETQYF

V: TRBV9
J: TRBJ2-2
size: -
CDR3: CASSVVISGELFF

V: TRBV7-2
J: TRBJ1-4
size: -
CDR3: CASSFRMHDEKLFF

V: TRBV7-9
J: TRBJ2-7
size: -
CDR3: CSSEGGNLTYEQYF

V: TRBV6-5
J: TRBJ1-1
size: few
CDR3: CASSYVGQGLAFF

V: TRBV2
J: TRBJ1-4
size: -
CDR3: CASRDLPGVLEKLFF

V: TRBV11-2
J: TRBJ2-7
size: -
CDR3: CASSLSGDRGGEQYF

V: TRBV4-3
J: TRBJ2-7
size: -
CDR3: CASSARQGLSYEQYF

V: TRBV18
J: TRBJ1-1
size: -
CDR3: CASSHPTGNGNTEAFF

V: TRBV9
J: TRBJ2-3
size: -
CDR3: CASSVGGGLSTDTQYF

V: TRBV21-1
J: TRBJ1-2
size: once
CDR3: CASSKKAITGRGYTF

V: TRBV7-9
J: TRBJ1-4
size: once
CDR3: CASSSFTGVFNEKLFF

V: TRBV28
J: TRBJ1-1
size: -
CDR3: CASSLGQGGTEAFF

V: TRBV11-3
J: TRBJ2-5
size: -
CDR3: CASSRGLGETQYF

V: TRBV5-1
J: TRBJ1-6
size: -
CDR3: CASSLNRGMNSPLHF

V: TRBV2
J: TRBJ1-2
size: once
CDR3: CASGWDRAAGYTF

V: TRBV19
J: TRBJ1-1
size: -
CDR3: CASSIGTGHMNTEAFF

V: TRBV4-2
J: TRBJ2-3
size: -
CDR3: CASSQEGISGGDTDTQYF

V: TRBV21-1
J: TRBJ1-3
size: -
CDR3: CASSKHAGTGIAGNTIYF

V: TRBV5-1
J: TRBJ1-5
size: once
CDR3: CASSKPPWGDQPQHF

V: TRBV29-1
J: TRBJ1-2
size: -
CDR3: CSVEDRGPKWTGQIGYTF

V: TRBV4-3
J: TRBJ1-6
size: few
CDR3: CASSPETGNYSPLHF

V: TRBV27
J: TRBJ2-1
size: -
CDR3: CASSFGRGNEQFF

V: TRBV5-1
J: TRBJ2-6
size: -
CDR3: CASSLGLGANVLTF

V: TRBV9
J: TRBJ2-2
size: -
CDR3: CASSAPHGLAGGGTGELFF

V: TRBV7-6
J: TRBJ1-6
size: few
CDR3: CASSQSPRGSVNSPLHF

V: TRBV30
J: TRBJ1-3
size: -
CDR3: CAWRGPDGFSGNTIYF

V: TRBV29-1
J: TRBJ2-5
size: -
CDR3: CSVEEWSTGGETQYF

V: TRBV11-3
J: TRBJ2-6
size: -
CDR3: CASSPLGNRGNVLTF